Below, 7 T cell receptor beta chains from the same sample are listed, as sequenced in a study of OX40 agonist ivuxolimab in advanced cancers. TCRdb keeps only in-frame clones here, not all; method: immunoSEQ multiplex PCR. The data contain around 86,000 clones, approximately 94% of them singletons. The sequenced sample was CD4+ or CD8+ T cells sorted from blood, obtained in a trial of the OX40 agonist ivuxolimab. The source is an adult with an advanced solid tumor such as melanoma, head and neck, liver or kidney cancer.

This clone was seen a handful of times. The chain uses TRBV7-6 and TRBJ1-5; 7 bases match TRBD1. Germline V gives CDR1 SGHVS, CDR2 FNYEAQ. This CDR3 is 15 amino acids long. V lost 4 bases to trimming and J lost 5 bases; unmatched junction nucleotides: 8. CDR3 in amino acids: CASSYRAGGDQPQHF. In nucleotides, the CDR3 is TGTGCCAGCAGCTATAGGGCAGGGGGGGATCAGCCCCAGCATTTT.

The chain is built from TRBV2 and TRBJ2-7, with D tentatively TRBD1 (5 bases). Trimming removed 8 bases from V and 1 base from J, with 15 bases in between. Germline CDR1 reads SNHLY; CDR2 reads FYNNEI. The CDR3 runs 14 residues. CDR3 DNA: TGTGCCAGCCGAAGGGGCTTCCTTTCCTACGAGCAGTACTTC. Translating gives CASRRGFLSYEQYF. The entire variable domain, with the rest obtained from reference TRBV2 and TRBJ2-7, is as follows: EPEVTQTPSHQVTQMGQEVILRCVPISNHLYFYWYRQILGQKVEFLVSFYNNEISEKSEIFDDQFSVERPDGSNFTLKIRSTKLEDSAMYFCASRRGFLSYEQYFGPGTRLTVT.

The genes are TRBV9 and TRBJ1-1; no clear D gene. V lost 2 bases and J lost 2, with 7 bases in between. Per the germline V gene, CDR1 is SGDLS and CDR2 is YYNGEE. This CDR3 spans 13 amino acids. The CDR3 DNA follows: TGTGCCAGCAGCGTCCGGTCAAACACTGAAGCTTTCTTT. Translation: CASSVRSNTEAFF.

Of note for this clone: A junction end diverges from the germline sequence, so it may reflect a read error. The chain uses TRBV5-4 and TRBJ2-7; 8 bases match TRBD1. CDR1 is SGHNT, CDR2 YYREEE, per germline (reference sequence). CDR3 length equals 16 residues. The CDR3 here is CASSQEGAGGVYEQYF. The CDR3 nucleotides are TGCGCCAGCAGCCAAGAAGGGGCAGGGGGCGTCTACGAGCAGTACTTC.

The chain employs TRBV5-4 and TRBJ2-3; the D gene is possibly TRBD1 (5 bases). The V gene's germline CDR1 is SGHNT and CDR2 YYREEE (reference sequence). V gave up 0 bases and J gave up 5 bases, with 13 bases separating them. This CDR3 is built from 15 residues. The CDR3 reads CASSLVGSTGDTQYF. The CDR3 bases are TGTGCCAGCAGCTTGGTCGGGTCTACAGGAGATACGCAGTATTTT.

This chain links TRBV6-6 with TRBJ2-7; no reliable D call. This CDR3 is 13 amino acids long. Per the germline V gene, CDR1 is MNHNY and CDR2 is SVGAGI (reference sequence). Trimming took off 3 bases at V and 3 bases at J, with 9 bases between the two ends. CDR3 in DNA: TGTGCCAGCAGTTATGAGACCTTCTACGAGCAGTACTTC. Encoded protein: CASSYETFYEQYF.

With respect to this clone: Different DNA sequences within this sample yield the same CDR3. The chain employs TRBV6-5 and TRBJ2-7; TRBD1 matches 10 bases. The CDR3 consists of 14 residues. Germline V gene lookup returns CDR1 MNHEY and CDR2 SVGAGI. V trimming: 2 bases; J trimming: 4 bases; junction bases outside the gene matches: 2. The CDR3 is CASSYGQGGYEQYF. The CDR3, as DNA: TGTGCCAGCAGTTACGGACAGGGGGGTTACGAGCAGTACTTC.